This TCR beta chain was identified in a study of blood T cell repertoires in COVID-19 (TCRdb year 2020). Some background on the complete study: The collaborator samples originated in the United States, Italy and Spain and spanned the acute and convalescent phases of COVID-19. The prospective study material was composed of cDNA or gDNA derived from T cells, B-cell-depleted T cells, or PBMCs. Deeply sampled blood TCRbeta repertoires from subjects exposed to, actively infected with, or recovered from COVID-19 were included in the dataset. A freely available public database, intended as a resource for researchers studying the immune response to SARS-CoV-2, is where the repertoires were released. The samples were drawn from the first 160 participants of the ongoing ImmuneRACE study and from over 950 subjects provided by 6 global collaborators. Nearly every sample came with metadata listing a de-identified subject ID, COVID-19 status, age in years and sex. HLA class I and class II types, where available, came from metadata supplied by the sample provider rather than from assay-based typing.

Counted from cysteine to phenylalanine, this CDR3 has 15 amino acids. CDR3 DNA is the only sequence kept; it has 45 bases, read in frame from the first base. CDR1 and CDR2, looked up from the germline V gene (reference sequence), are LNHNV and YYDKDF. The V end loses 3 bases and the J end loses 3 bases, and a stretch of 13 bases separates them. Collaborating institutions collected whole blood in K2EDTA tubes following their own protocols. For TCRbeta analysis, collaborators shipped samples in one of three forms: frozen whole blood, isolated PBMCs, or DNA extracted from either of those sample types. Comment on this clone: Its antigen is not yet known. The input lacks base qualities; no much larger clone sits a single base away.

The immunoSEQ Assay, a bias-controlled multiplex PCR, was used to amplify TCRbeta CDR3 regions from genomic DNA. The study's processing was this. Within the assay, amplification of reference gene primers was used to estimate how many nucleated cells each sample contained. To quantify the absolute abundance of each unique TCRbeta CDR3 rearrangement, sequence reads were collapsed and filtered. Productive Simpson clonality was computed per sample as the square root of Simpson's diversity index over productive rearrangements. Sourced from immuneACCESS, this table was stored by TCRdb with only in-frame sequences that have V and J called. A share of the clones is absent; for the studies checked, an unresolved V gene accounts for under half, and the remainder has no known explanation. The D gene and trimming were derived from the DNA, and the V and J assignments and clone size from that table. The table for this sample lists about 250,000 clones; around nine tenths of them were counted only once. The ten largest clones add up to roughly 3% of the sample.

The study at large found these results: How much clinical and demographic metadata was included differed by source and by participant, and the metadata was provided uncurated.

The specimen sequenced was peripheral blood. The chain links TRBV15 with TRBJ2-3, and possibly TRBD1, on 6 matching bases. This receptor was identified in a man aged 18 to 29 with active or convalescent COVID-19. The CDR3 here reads CATSRGQGPTDTQYF. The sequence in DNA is TGTGCCACCAGCAGGGGACAAGGGCCGACAGATACGCAGTATTTT.